This section outlines one T cell receptor beta chain sequence together with its context. Its antigen is undetermined. Only cases whose brain tissue showed the highest T cell transcript signatures were sequenced. Before surgery, patients took at least one anti-epileptic drug. This entry belongs to a study of brain T cells in children with intractable seizures. There are 15 residues in the CDR3. Germline lookup yields CDR1 LGHNA and CDR2 YNFKEQ. V was shortened by 0 bases and J by 2 bases, with 11 bases between the two germline ends. The protocol was immunoSEQ multiplex PCR, while the TCRdb copy is restricted to in-frame clones and leaves out a portion. The sample records roughly 110,000 clones, roughly 94% being singletons. Study results and limitations: Only CDR3 sequence similarity suggested viral specificity, without known HCMV serostatus. Pre- and post-surgery blood differed in depth, so pre-surgery absences may be undersampling.

The sequences come from peripheral blood, collected at surgery. The chain couples TRBV4-2 to TRBJ2-7, with D maybe TRBD1 (6 bases). The clonotype originates from a boy under two years old with hemimegalencephaly and intractable seizures. CDR3 in DNA: TGTGCCAGCAGCCAAGATCTGGGGGACACCTACGAGCAGTACTTC. Protein: CASSQDLGDTYEQYF.